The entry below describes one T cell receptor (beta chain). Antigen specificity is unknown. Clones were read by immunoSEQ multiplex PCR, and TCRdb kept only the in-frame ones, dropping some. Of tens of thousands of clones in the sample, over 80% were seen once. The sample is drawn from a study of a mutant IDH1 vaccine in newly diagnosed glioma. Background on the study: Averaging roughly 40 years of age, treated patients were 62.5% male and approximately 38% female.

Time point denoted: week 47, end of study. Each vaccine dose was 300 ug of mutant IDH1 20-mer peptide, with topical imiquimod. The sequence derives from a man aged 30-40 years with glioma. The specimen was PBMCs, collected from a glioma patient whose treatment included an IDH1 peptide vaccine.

The CDR3 reads CASSFIGRGQGNTEAFF. In nucleotides, the CDR3 is TGTGCCAGCAGTTTTATCGGTAGGGGCCAAGGGAACACTGAAGCTTTCTTT. The chain employs TRBV28 and TRBJ1-1, with D maybe TRBD1 (5 bases). The CDR3 has 17 amino acids. Per germline, CDR1 MDHEN and CDR2 SYDVKM. Trimming took off 3 bases at V and 1 base at J, with 18 bases between the two ends.